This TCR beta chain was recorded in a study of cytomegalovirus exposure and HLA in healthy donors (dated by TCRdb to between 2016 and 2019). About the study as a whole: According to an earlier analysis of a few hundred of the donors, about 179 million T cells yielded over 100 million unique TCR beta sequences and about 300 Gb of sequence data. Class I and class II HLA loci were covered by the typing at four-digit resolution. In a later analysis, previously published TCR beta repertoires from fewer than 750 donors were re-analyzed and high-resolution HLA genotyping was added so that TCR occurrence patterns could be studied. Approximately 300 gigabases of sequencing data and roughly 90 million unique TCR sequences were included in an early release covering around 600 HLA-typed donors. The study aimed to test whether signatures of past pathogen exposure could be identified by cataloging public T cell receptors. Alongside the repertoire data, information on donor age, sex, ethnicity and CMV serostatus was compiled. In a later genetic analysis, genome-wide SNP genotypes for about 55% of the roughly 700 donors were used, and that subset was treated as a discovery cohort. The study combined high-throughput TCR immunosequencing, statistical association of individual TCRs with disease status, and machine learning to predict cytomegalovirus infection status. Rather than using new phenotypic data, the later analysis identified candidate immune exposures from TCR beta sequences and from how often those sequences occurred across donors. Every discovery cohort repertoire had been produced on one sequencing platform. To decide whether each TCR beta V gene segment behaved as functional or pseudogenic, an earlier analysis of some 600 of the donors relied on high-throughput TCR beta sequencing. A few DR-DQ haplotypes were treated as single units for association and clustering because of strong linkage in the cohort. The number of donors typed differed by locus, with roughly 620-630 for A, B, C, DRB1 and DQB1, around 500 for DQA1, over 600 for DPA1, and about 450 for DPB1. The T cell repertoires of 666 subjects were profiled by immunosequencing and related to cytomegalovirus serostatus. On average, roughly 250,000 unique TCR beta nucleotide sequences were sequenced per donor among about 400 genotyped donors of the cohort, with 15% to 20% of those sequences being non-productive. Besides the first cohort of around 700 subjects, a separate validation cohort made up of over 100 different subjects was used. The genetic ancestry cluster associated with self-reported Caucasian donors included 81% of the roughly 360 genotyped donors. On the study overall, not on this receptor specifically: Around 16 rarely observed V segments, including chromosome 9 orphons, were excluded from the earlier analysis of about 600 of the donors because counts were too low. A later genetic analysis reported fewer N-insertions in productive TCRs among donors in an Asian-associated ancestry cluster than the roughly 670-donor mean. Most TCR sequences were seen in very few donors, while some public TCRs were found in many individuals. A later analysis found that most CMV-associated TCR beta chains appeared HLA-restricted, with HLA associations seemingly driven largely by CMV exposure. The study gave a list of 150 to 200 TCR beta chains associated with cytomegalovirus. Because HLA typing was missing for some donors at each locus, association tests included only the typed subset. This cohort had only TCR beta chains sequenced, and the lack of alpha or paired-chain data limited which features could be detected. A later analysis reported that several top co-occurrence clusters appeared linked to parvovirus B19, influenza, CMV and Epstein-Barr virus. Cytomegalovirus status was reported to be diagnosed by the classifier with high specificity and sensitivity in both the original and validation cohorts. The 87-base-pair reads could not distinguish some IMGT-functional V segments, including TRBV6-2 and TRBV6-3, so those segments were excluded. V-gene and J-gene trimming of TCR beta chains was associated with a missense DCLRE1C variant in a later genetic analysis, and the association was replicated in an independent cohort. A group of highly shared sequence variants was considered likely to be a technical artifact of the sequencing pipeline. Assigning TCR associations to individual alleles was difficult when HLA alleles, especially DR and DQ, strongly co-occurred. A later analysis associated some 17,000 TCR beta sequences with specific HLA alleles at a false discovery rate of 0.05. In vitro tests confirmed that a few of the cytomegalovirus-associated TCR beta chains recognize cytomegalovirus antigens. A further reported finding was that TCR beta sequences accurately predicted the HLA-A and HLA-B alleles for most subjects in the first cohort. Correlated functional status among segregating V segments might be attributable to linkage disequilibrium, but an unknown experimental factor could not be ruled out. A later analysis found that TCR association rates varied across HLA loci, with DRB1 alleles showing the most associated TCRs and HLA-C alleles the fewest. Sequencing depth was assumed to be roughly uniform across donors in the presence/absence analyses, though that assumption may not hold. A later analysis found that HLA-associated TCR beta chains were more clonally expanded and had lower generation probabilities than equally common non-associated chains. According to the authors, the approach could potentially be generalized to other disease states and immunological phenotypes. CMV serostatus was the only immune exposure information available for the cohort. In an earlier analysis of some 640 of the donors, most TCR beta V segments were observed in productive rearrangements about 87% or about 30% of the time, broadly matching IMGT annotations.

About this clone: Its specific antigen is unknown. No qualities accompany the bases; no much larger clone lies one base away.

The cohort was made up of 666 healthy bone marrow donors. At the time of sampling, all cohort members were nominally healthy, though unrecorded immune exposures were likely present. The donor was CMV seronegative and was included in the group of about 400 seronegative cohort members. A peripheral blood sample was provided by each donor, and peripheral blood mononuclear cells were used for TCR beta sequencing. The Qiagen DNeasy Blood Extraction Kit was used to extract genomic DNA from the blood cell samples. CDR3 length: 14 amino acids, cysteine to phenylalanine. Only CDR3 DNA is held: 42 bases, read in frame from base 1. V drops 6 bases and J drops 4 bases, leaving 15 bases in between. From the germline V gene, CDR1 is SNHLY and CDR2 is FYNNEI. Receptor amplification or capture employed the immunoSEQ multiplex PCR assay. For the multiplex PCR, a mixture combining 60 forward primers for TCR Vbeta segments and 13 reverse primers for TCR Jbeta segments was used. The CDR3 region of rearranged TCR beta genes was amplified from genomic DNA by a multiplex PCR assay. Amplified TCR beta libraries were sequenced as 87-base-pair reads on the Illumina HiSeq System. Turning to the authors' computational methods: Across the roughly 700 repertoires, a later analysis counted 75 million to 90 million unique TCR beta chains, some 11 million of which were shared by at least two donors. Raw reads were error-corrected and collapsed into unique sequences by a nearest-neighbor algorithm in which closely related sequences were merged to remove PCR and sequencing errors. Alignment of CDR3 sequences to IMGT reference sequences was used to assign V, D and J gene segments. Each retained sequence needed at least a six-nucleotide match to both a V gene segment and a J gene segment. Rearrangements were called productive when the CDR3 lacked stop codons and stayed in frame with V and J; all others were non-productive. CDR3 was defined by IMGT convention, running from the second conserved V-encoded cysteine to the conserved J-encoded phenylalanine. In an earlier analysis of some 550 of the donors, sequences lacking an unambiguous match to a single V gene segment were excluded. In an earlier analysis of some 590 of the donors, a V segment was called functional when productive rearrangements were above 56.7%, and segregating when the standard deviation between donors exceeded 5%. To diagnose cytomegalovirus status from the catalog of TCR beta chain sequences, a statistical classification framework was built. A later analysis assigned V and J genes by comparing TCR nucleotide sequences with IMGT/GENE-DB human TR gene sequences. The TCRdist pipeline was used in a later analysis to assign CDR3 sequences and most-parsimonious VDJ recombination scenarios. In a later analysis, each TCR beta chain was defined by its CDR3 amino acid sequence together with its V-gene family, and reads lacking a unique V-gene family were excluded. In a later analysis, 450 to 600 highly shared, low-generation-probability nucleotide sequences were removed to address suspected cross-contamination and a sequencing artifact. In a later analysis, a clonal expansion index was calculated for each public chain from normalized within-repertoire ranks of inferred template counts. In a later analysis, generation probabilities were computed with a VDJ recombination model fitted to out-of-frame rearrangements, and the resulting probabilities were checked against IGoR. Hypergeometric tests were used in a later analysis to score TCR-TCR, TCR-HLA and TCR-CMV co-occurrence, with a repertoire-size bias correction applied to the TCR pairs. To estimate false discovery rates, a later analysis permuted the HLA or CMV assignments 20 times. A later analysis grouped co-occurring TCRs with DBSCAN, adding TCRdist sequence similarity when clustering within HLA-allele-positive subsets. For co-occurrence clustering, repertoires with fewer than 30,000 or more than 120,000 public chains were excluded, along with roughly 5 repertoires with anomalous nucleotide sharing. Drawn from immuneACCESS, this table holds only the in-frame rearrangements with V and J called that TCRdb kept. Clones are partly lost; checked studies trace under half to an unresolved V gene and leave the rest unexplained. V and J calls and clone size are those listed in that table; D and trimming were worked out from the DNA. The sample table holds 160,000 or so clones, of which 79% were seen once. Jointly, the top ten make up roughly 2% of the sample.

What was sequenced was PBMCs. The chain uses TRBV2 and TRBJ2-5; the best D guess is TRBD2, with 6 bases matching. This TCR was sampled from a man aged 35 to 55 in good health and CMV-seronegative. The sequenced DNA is TGTGCCAGCAGGTCACGACTAGTGGGAGAGACCCAGTACTTC. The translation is CASRSRLVGETQYF. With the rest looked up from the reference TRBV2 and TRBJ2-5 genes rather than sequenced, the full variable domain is EPEVTQTPSHQVTQMGQEVILRCVPISNHLYFYWYRQILGQKVEFLVSFYNNEISEKSEIFDDQFSVERPDGSNFTLKIRSTKLEDSAMYFCASRSRLVGETQYFGPGTRLLVL.